This entry concerns a single TCR beta chain. Its cognate antigen is unknown. These data are taken from a study of blood T cells in healthy people across ages. General study results and limits: Both higher diversity and more naive CD4+ cells marked long-lived donors when set against aged donors. Diversity of TCR beta per million T cells declined in a roughly linear way with age.

It was with a sample-barcoded 5' primer and a J-beta primer mix that a second PCR of roughly 6 to 12 cycles was run. Every cDNA was tagged by a template-switch adaptor with 12 random nucleotides. TCRdb redid the calling of the 5' RACE reads with MiXCR, one entry per CDR3 protein. The repertoire includes fewer than 1,000,000 distinct CDR3 sequences, 44% of them detected once, and roughly a fifth sits in the top ten. From germline, CDR1 is SGHKS and CDR2 YYEKEE (reference sequence). The V gene lost 3 bases and the J gene lost 5 bases, with 11 bases spanning the gap. The CDR3 is 13 amino acids. The sequence was collected from a man in his sixties in good health. Sequencing was carried out using blood. The chain employs TRBV5-5 and TRBJ1-2; D uncertain. The chain's CDR3 is CASSYFNGYGYTF. The CDR3 DNA is TGTGCCAGCAGCTACTTTAACGGGTATGGCTACACCTTC.